The 27 T cell receptor beta chains reported below all come from one sample, sequenced in a study of blood T cell repertoires in COVID-19. TCRdb's table, derived via immunoSEQ multiplex PCR, lists solely in-frame clones and lacks some. The table lists 350,000 to 450,000 clones, around 87% of them singletons. The sample comprised peripheral blood. These TCRs come from an older woman with COVID-19, enrolled during active disease.

The chain uses TRBV27 and TRBJ1-5; TRBD1 aligns across 7 bases. V shed 7 bases and J 4 bases; nucleotides not matched to a gene: 10. Germline V CDR1 and CDR2: MNHEY, SMNVEV (reference sequence). CDR3 length equals 15 residues. The CDR3 protein is CASKPGQRLNQPQHF. For the CDR3, the DNA is TGTGCCAGCAAACCGGGACAGCGATTGAATCAGCCCCAGCATTTT.

The chain employs TRBV6-5 and TRBJ1-6; 7 bases match TRBD1. V dropped 6 bases and J dropped 14; count of bases not matched to a gene: 7. The length of the CDR3 is 12 residues. Germline V gene data show CDR1 as MNHEY and CDR2 as SVGAGI. CDR3 coding DNA: TGTGCCAGCAGGAAGGGGACAGAGGCCCTCCACTTT. Its translation: CASRKGTEALHF.

This clone was observed once. CDR3 DNA: TGTGCCAGCAGTTTCACCGGGACTTCTCGGATGGGTAATGAGCAGTTCTTC. It is translated as CASSFTGTSRMGNEQFF. V and J are TRBV28 and TRBJ2-1, with D possibly matching TRBD2 (6 bases). CDR3 length equals 17 residues. The V gene's germline CDR1 is MDHEN and CDR2 SYDVKM. Trimming cost V 3 bases and J 7 bases, with 22 bases left between them.

This clone was detected only once. The chain joins TRBV18 to TRBJ1-1, with a possible D match to TRBD1 (6 bases). This CDR3 region has 14 residues. The V gene's germline CDR1 is KGHSH and CDR2 LQKENI. The ends were cut back, 8 bases at V and 1 base at J, with 14 bases in the middle. The CDR3 coding sequence is TGTGCCAGCCAACGGATAGGGGGGAACACTGAAGCTTTCTTT. Protein product: CASQRIGGNTEAFF.

The V and J genes are TRBV6-5 and TRBJ2-5; D unclear. The germline CDR1 and CDR2 sequences are MNHEY and SVGAGI. Trimming removed 6 bases from V and 1 base from J, with 9 bases in between. CDR3 size: 13 residues. This CDR3 reads CASRRKPQETQYF. As DNA, the CDR3 is TGTGCCAGCAGGAGGAAGCCCCAAGAGACCCAGTACTTC.

The J gene is TRBJ1-4, the V gene TRBV5-1; 7 bases fit TRBD1. This CDR3 contains 15 residues. The J segment lost 2 bases and the V segment lost 5 bases, leaving 6 bases of the junction unmatched. Germline loops: CDR1 SGHRS, CDR2 YFSETQ. CDR3 DNA: TGCGCCAGCAGACAGGGGCCTGCGACTAATGAAAAACTGTTTTTT. Translated, it gives CASRQGPATNEKLFF.

This rearrangement joins TRBV10-1 to TRBJ2-1; tentative D call: TRBD1 (5 bases). Germline assignment: CDR1 WNHNN and CDR2 SYGVQD (reference sequence). V was pared by 4 bases and J by 8 bases, with 12 bases between. This CDR3 has 13 amino acids. CDR3 protein: CASSVSRADEQFF. CDR3 bases: TGCGCCAGCAGTGTATCCAGGGCCGATGAGCAGTTCTTC.

This clone is a singleton in its sample. This chain joins TRBV29-1 and TRBJ1-1; perhaps TRBD1 as D (5 bases). The CDR3 loop spans 12 amino acids. CDR1 is SQVTM and CDR2 is ANQGSEA in the germline V gene. Trimming pared 3 bases from V and 5 bases from J, leaving 10 bases between. CDR3 protein: CSVDRAGTEAFF. For the CDR3, the DNA is TGCAGCGTTGACAGGGCCGGGACTGAAGCTTTCTTT.

In nucleotides, the CDR3 is TGTGCCAGCAGAAACCCAATGACAGGGCTGGGTGAAAAACTGTTTTTT. It yields the protein CASRNPMTGLGEKLFF. V gene TRBV6-6 combines with J gene TRBJ1-4, with 7 bases matching TRBD1. Germline assignment: CDR1 MNHNY and CDR2 SVGAGI (reference sequence). This CDR3 contains 16 residues. The V segment lost 6 bases and the J segment 7 bases; nucleotides outside the gene matches: 14.

The rearrangement joins TRBV27 to TRBJ2-1; 9 nucleotides line up with TRBD2. Unmatched junction bases numbered 11, after V lost 9 bases and J lost 5 bases. CDR1 is MNHEY and CDR2 is SMNVEV in the germline V gene (reference sequence). CDR3 length equals 15 residues. CDR3 protein: CASHRVAGGNNEQFF. As DNA, the CDR3 is TGTGCCAGTCATCGCGTGGCGGGGGGGAACAATGAGCAGTTCTTC.

This clone occurred once. This rearrangement joins TRBV2 to TRBJ1-2; D unclear. Deletions cut 8 bases from V and 4 bases from J, with 23 bases between. CDR1 and CDR2 from the germline V gene are SNHLY and FYNNEI. The CDR3 loop spans 16 amino acids. DNA for the CDR3: TGTGCCAGCGTTCCCCCGGCGGGGAAAGGACTCTATGGCTACACCTTC. Its translation is CASVPPAGKGLYGYTF.

This clone was seen only once. The J gene is TRBJ2-7, the V gene TRBV11-2; tentatively, D is TRBD2 (5 bases). The CDR3 totals 14 residues. V lost 5 bases and J lost 6, with 17 bases in between. Germline lookup yields CDR1 SGHAT and CDR2 FQNNGV. CDR3 loop: CASSIQEGFGEQYF. The CDR3 DNA is TGTGCCAGCAGCATCCAAGAGGGTTTCGGCGAGCAGTACTTC.

The CDR3 DNA is TGCGCCAGCAGCCAGGGACTACTAACTCCCCTGTCAGTGCAGTACTTC. As protein: CASSQGLLTPLSVQYF. The chain is built from TRBV4-1 and TRBJ2-7; the match to TRBD2 covers 7 bases. The CDR3 spans 16 residues. The junction had 17 bases not matched to a gene; V was cut back by 3 bases and J by 9 bases. Per the germline V gene, CDR1 is MGHRA and CDR2 is YSYEKL.

V gene TRBV2 combines with J gene TRBJ2-1; 7 nucleotides match TRBD1. Trimming took 6 bases from V and 7 from J; bases not matched to a gene: 12. Per germline, CDR1 SNHLY and CDR2 FYNNEI. The CDR3 is made up of 15 amino acids. The CDR3 protein is CASSDRVSKVNEQFF. CDR3 nucleotides: TGTGCCAGCAGCGACAGGGTTTCTAAGGTAAATGAGCAGTTCTTC.

The V call is TRBV20-1, the J call TRBJ1-6; D is uncertain. Germline loops: CDR1 DFQATT, CDR2 SNEGSKA (reference sequence). V was cut by 3 bases and J by 0 bases, with 12 bases left in between. The CDR3 covers 16 residues. CDR3 sequence: CSASPRSTSYNSPLHF. The CDR3 DNA follows: TGCAGTGCTAGTCCCCGGAGTACCTCCTATAATTCACCCCTCCACTTT.

The chain links TRBV7-8 to TRBJ1-3; D not certain. This CDR3 spans 14 amino acids. CDR1 and CDR2 from the germline V gene are SGHVS and FQNEAQ. V was cut by 5 bases and J by 4 bases, with 12 bases left in between. In nucleotides, the CDR3 is TGTGCCAGCAGCCCAGAGAGGGTCGGAAACACCATATATTTT. Translation: CASSPERVGNTIYF.

The CDR3 DNA sequence: TGTGCCAGCAGTTTCCAGGGGACAGATACGCAGTATTTT. Amino acid sequence: CASSFQGTDTQYF. The rearrangement joins TRBV12-3 or TRBV12-4 to TRBJ2-3; perhaps TRBD1 as D (6 bases). The CDR3 consists of 13 residues. The V and J ends lost 3 bases and 3 bases respectively, with 7 bases between them.

This chain connects TRBV12-5 to TRBJ1-2; 8 bases align to TRBD1. The CDR3 runs 15 residues. Germline CDR1 and CDR2: LGHNT and FRNRAP. J gave up 8 bases and V 3 bases, and 11 bases lay outside the gene matches. In DNA form, the CDR3 reads TGTGCTAGTGGTTTCACCTCTCAGGGGGCTGGAGGCTACACCTTC. Translation: CASGFTSQGAGGYTF.

The J gene is TRBJ1-2, the V gene TRBV2, with 8 bases identical to TRBD1. This CDR3 has 16 residues. V shed 5 bases, J shed 4 bases, and the junction held 12 bases outside the gene matches. CDR1 and CDR2 from the germline V gene are SNHLY and FYNNEI. The CDR3 spells CASSLQGQERGYGYTF. The CDR3, as DNA: TGTGCCAGCAGTCTTCAGGGACAGGAAAGAGGCTATGGCTACACCTTC.

The chain joins TRBV4-1 to TRBJ2-7; TRBD2 is a possible D gene (5 bases). CDR3 size: 16 residues. Per germline, CDR1 MGHRA and CDR2 YSYEKL. Trimming shortened V by 1 base and J by 3 bases, and 16 bases separated the two germline ends. Written as DNA, the CDR3 is TGCGCCAGCAGCCAAGGTGATTCCCTTCGGGGCTACGAGCAGTACTTC. It is translated as CASSQGDSLRGYEQYF.

V gene TRBV3-1 (or the pseudogene TRBV3-2) combines with J gene TRBJ2-6; 7 bases are a match to TRBD1. The CDR3 covers 18 residues. V shed 7 bases, J shed 0 bases, and the junction held 12 bases outside the gene matches. Germline CDR1 is LGHDT and CDR2 is YNNKEL (reference sequence). Here the CDR3 reads CASTLFGDSYSGANVLTF. The CDR3 DNA reads as TGTGCCAGCACCCTTTTCGGGGACAGCTACTCTGGGGCCAACGTCCTGACTTTC.

The chain has TRBV4-1 and TRBJ1-1, with TRBD1 identical over 7 bases. Trimming cost V 2 bases and J 7 bases; bases outside gene matches: 7. This CDR3 comprises 14 residues. The V gene's germline CDR1 is MGHRA and CDR2 YSYEKL. The CDR3 loop is CASSQYRGGGEAFF. The CDR3 DNA reads as TGCGCCAGCAGCCAATACAGGGGTGGGGGTGAAGCTTTCTTT.

The J gene is TRBJ2-1, the V gene TRBV11-3; tentatively, D is TRBD1 (5 bases). Germline V gene sequence: CDR1 SGHNT, CDR2 YENEEA. Trimming took off 1 base at V and 9 bases at J, with 13 bases between the two ends. The CDR3 sequence is 14 residues long. The CDR3 DNA is TGTGCCAGCAGCTTAGGGTCAGGGTATACTGAGCAGTTCTTC. Translating it yields CASSLGSGYTEQFF.

The V gene is TRBV15, the J gene TRBJ2-5, with 8 bases lining up with TRBD1. Germline assignment: CDR1 LNHNV and CDR2 YYDKDF (reference sequence). Losses at the gene ends were 5 bases for V and 1 base for J; bases not matched to a gene: 3. The CDR3 has 14 amino acids. The CDR3: CATSPDRVQETQYF. CDR3 in DNA: TGTGCCACCAGCCCGGACAGGGTCCAAGAGACCCAGTACTTC.

The CDR3 region has the DNA TGTGCCAGCAGCGGAACAGGGACCCTGGGGGAGACCCAGTACTTC. Protein product: CASSGTGTLGETQYF. The rearrangement uses TRBV5-4 and TRBJ2-5, with a possible D match to TRBD1 (6 bases). V lost 4 bases and J lost 5, with 18 bases in between. This CDR3 is built from 15 residues. The germline CDR1 and CDR2 sequences are SGHNT and YYREEE (reference sequence).

V usage is TRBV7-9 and J usage is TRBJ2-1, with D possibly matching TRBD1 (6 bases). The V end lost 1 base, the J end lost 8 bases, and 12 bases lay between the germline ends. Per the germline V gene, CDR1 is SEHNR and CDR2 is FQNEAQ (reference sequence). This CDR3 has 14 residues. The CDR3 here is CASSLVQGSDEQFF. In nucleotides, the CDR3 is TGTGCCAGCAGCTTAGTACAGGGTAGCGATGAGCAGTTCTTC. The variable domain in full, with the rest retrieved from reference TRBV7-9 and TRBJ2-1, is DTGVSQNPRHKITKRGQNVTFRCDPISEHNRLYWYRQTLGQGPEFLTYFQNEAQLEKSRLLSDRFSAERPKGSFSTLEIQRTEQGDSAMYLCASSLVQGSDEQFFGPGTRLTVL.

The chain uses TRBV7-8 and TRBJ1-2, with TRBD1 as a possible D gene (6 bases). This CDR3 spans 15 amino acids. V shed 5 bases and J shed 8 bases, with 21 bases lying between them. Per germline, CDR1 SGHVS and CDR2 FQNEAQ. The CDR3 is CASSAQTQGVDGYTF. The DNA for the CDR3 is TGTGCCAGCAGCGCCCAGACACAGGGTGTAGACGGCTACACCTTC.